The sample holds many counts of the clone carrying this T cell receptor beta chain. TCRdb used MiXCR to reprocess the reads, holding one entry per CDR3 protein. The sample records approximately 20,000 distinct CDR3 sequences, about 9.4% being singletons. The sample originates from a study of type 1 regulatory T cells. This CDR3 region has 14 residues. CDR1 is SQVTM, CDR2 ANQGSEA, per germline. V lost 5 bases, J lost 10 bases, and 8 bases stayed unmatched. The sample comprised CD4+ T cells, either the whole sample or a sorted fraction (not recorded which). V and J are TRBV29-1 and TRBJ2-1; 13 bases fit TRBD2. This receptor was obtained from a human donor in good health. CDR3 protein: CSVKGLAGEGEQFF. Here the CDR3 DNA reads TGCAGCGTTAAAGGACTAGCGGGAGAGGGAGAGCAGTTCTTC.